This T cell receptor beta chain was observed in a study of vaccination effects on CD4 cells after COVID-19. Overall study: Post-vaccine draws lagged the second dose by a median of 72 days. Study-level findings and limits: Within healthy vaccinees, only 1 of 255 vaccine-induced clones displayed cross-reactivity with common cold coronaviruses.

Repertoires were generated with immunoSEQ multiplex PCR, while TCRdb's copy carries only in-frame clones and drops some. The repertoire holds roughly 46,000 clones, around 80% seen once, with roughly 16% in the top ten. V lost 0 bases and J lost 1, with 5 bases in between. Germline lookup yields CDR1 SGHRS and CDR2 YFSETQ. The CDR3 is 14 residues long. Ahead of sequencing, the ViraFEST assay grew antigen-specific CD4+ T cells using viral peptide pools. Upon completion of roughly ten days in culture, CD4+ T cells were isolated. Every participant took two doses of the BNT162b2 or mRNA-1273 vaccine. Concerning this clone itself: The antigen remains unidentified.

V is TRBV5-1 and J is TRBJ1-5, with unresolved D. The clonotype comes from a human donor who received a COVID-19 vaccine. Source: CD4+ T cells from PBMCs cultured with HCoV-OC43 spike peptides, taken after COVID-19 vaccination. Stated subset: HCoV-OC43 spike overlapping peptide pool stimulation. CDR3 residues: CASSLEGSNQPQHF. CDR3 DNA: TGCGCCAGCAGCTTGGAGGGCAGCAATCAGCCCCAGCATTTT.